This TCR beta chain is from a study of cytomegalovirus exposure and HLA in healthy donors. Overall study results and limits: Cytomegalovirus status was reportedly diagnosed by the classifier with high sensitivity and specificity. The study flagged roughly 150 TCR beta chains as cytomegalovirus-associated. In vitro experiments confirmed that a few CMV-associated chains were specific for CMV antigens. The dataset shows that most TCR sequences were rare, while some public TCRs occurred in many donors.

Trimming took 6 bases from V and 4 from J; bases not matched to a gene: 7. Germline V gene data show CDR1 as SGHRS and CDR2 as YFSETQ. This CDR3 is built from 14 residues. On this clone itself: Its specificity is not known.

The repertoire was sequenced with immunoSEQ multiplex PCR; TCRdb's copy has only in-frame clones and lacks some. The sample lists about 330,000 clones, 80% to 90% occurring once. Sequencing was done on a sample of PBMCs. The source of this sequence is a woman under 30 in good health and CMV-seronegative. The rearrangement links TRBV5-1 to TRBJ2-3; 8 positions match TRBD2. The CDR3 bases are TGCGCCAGCAAAACGGGAGGGCCCTCAGATACGCAGTATTTT. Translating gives CASKTGGPSDTQYF.